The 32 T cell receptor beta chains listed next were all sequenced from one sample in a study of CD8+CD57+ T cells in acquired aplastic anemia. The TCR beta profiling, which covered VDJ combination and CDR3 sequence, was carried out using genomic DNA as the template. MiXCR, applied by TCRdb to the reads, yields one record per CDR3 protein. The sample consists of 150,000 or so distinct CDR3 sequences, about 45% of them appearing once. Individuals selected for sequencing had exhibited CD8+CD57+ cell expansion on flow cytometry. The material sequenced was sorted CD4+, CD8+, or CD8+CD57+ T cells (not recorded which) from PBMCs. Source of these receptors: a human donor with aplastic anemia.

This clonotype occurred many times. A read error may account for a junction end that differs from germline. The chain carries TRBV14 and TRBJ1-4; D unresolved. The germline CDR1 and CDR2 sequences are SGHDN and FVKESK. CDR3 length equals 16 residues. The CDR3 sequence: CASSKEWGDRDEKLFF. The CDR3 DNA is TGTGCCAGCAGCAAAGAATGGGGAGATCGGGATGAAAAACTGTTTTTT.

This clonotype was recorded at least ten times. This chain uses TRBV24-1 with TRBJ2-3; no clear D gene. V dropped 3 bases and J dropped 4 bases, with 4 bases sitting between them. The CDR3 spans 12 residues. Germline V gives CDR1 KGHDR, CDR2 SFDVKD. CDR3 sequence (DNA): TGTGCCACCAGTGATGGGGCAGATACGCAGTATTTT. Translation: CATSDGADTQYF.

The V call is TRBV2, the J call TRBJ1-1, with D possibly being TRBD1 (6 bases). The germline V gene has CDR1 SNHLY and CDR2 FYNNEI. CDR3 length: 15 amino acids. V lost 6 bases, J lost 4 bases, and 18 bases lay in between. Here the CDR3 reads CASRDTGSIGTEAFF. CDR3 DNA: TGTGCCAGCAGGGATACAGGGTCTATTGGCACTGAAGCTTTCTTT.

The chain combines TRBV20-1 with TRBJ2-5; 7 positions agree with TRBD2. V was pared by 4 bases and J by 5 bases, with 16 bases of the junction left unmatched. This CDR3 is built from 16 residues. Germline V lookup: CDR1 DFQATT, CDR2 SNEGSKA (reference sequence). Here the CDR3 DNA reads TGCAGTGCTACCGGGGGGACTGACGAGAACCCGGAGACCCAGTACTTC. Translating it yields CSATGGTDENPETQYF.

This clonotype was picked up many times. In DNA, the CDR3 is TGCAGTGCCAGAACAGGGTCCTACGAGCAGTACTTC. This codes for CSARTGSYEQYF. The rearrangement joins TRBV20-1 to TRBJ2-7; tentatively, D is TRBD1 (6 bases). CDR3 length equals 12 residues. Germline V gene data show CDR1 as DFQATT and CDR2 as SNEGSKA (reference sequence). The ends were cut back, 6 bases at V and 1 base at J, with 10 bases in the middle.

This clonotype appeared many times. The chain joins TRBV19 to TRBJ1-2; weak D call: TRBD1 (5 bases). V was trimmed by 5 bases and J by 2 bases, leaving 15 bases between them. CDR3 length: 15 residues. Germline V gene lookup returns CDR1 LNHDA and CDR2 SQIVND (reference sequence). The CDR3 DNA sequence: TGTGCCAGTAGTCCGTCGGGGGGGAACAACTATGGCTACACCTTC. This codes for CASSPSGGNNYGYTF.

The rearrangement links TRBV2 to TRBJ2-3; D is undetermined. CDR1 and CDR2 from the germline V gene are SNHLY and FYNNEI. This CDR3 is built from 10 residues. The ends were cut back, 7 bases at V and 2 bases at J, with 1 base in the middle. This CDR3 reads CASTTDTQYF. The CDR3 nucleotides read TGTGCCAGCACCACAGATACGCAGTATTTT.

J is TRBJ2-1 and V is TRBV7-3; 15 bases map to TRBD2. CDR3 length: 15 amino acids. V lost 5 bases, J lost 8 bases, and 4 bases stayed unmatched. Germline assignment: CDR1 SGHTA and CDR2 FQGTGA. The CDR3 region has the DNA TGTGCCAGCAGCCCGGGGACTAGCGGGAGGTATGAGCAGTTCTTC. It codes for CASSPGTSGRYEQFF. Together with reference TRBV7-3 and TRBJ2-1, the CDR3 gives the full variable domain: GAGVSQTPSNKVTEKGKYVELRCDPISGHTALYWYRQSLGQGPEFLIYFQGTGAADDSGLPNDRFFAVRPEGSVSTLKIQRTERGDSAVYLCASSPGTSGRYEQFFGPGTRLTVL.

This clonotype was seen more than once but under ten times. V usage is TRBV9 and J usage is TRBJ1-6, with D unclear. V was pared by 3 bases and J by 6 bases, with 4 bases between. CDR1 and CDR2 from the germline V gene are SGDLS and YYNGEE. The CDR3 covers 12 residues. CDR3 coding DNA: TGTGCCAGCAGCGAGATTAATTCACCCCTCCACTTT. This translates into CASSEINSPLHF.

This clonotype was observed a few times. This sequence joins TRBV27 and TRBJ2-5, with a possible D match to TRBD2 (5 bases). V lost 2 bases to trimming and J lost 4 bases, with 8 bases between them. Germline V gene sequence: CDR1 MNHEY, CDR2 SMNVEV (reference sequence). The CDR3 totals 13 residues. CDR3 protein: CASSLRESETQYF. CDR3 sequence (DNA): TGTGCCAGCAGTTTAAGGGAGTCAGAGACCCAGTACTTC.

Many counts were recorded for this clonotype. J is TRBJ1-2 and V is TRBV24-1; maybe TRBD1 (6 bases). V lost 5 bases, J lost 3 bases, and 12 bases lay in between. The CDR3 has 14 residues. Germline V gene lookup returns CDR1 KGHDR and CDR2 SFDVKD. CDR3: CATSGTGQDYGYTF. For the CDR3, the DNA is TGTGCCACCAGTGGTACAGGGCAAGACTATGGCTACACCTTC.

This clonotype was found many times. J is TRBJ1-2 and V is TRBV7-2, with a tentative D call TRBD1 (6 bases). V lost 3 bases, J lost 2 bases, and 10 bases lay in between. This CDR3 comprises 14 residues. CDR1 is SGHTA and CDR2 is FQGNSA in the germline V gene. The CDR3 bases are TGTGCCAGCAGCTTGACAGGACTAAACTATGGCTACACCTTC. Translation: CASSLTGLNYGYTF.

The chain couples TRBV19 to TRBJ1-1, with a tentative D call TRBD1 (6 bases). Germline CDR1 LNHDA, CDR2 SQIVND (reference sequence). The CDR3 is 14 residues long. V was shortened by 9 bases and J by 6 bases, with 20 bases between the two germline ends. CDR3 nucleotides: TGTGCCAGCAGAGAACAGGGTCGAACAGCTGAAGCTTTCTTT. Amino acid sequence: CASREQGRTAEAFF.

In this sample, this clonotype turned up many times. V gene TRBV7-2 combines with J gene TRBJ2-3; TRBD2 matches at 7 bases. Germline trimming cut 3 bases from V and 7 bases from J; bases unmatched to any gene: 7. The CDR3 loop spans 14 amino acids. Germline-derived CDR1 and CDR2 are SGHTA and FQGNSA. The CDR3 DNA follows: TGTGCCAGCAGCTTGAGGGAGGGCGGGAATACGCAGTATTTT. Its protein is CASSLREGGNTQYF.

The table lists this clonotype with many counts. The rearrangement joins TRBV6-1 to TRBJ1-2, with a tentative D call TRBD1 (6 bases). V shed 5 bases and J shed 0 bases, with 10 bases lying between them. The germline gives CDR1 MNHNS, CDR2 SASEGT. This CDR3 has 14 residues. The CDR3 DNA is TGTGCCAGCAGTCGGGACACCTCTAACTATGGCTACACCTTC. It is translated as CASSRDTSNYGYTF.

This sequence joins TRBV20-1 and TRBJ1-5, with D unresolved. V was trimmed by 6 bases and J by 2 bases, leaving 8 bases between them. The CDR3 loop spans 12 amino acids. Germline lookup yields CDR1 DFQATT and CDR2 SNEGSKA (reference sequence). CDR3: CSALEGNQPQHF. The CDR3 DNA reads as TGCAGTGCCCTGGAGGGCAATCAGCCCCAGCATTTT.

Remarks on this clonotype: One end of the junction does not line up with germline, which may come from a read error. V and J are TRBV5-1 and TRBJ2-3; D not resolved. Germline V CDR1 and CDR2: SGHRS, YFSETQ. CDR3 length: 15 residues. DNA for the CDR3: TGCGCCAGCATCTTGGACGGCGTAGGGCCAGATACGCAGTATTTT. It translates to CASILDGVGPDTQYF.

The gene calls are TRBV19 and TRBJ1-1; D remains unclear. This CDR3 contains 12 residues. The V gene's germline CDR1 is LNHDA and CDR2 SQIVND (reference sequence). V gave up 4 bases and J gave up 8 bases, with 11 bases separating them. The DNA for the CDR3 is TGTGCCAGTAGTACGAGCAGATCCGAAGCTTTCTTT. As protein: CASSTSRSEAFF. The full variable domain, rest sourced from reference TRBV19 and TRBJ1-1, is DGGITQSPKYLFRKEGQNVTLSCEQNLNHDAMYWYRQDPGQGLRLIYYSQIVNDFQKGDIAEGYSVSREKKESFPLTVTSAQKNPTAFYLCASSTSRSEAFFGQGTRLTVV.

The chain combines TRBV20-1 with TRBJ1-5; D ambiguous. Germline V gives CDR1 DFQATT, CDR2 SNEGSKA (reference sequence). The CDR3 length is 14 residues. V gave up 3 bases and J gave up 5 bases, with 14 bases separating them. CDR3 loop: CSARRGNNDQPQHF. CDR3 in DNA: TGCAGTGCTAGGCGAGGGAATAACGATCAGCCCCAGCATTTT.

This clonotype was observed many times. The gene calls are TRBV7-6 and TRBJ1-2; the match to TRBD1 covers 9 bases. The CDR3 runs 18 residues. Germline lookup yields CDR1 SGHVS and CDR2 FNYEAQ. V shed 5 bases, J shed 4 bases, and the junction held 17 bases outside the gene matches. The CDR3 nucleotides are TGTGCCAGCAGCCCCTCTCGGGACAGGGTCTCAGAGACCTATGGCTACACCTTC. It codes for CASSPSRDRVSETYGYTF. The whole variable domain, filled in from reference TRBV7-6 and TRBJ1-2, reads GAGVSQSPRYKVTKRGQDVALRCDPISGHVSLYWYRQALGQGPEFLTYFNYEAQQDKSGLPNDRFSAERPEGSISTLTIQRTEQRDSAMYRCASSPSRDRVSETYGYTFGSGTRLTVV.

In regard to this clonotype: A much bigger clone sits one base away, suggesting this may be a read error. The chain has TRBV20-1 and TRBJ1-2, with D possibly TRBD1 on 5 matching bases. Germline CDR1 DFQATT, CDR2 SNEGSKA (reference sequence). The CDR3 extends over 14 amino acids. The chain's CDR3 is CGASPPTGLGPYTF. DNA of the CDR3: TGCGGTGCTAGCCCCCCAACGGGGCTCGGGCCTTACACCTTC.

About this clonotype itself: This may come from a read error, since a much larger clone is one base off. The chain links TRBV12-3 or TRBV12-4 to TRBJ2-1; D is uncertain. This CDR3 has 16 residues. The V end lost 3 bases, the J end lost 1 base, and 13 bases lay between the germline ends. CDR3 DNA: TGTGCCAGCAGTTTGGCGGAAGGGCCTTCCTACAATGAGCAGTTCTTC. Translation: CASSLAEGPSYNEQFF.

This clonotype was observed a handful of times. For the CDR3, the DNA is TGTGCCTGGAGTGCCGCACTAGGGGAGCAGTTCTTC. It encodes CAWSAALGEQFF. This chain joins TRBV30 and TRBJ2-1, with D perhaps matching TRBD2 (5 bases). Germline-derived CDR1 and CDR2 are GTSNPN and SVGIG (reference sequence). The CDR3 is 12 amino acids. The ends were cut back, 1 base at V and 10 bases at J, with 11 bases in the middle.

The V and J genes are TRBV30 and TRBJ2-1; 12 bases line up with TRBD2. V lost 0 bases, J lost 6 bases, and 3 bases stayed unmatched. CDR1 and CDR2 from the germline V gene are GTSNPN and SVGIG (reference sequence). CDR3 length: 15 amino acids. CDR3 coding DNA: TGTGCCTGGAGTGTACTAGCGGGAGGTGGCAATGAGCAGTTCTTC. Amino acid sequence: CAWSVLAGGGNEQFF.

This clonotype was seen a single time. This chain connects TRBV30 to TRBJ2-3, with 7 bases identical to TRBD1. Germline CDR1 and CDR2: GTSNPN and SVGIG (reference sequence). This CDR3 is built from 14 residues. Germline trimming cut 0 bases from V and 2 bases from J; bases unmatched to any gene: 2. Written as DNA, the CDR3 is TGTGCCTGGAGTGTAGGACAGGCCACAGATACGCAGTATTTT. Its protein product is CAWSVGQATDTQYF.

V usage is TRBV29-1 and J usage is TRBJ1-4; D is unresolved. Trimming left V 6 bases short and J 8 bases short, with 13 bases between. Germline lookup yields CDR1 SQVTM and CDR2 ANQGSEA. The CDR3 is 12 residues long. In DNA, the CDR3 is TGCAGCGTCCTTGACACGGAGGAAAAACTGTTTTTT. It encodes CSVLDTEEKLFF. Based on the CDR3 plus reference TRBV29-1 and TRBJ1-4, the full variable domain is SAVISQKPSRDICQRGTSLTIQCQVDSQVTMMFWYRQQPGQSLTLIATANQGSEATYESGFVIDKFPISRPNLTFSTLTVSNMSPEDSSIYLCSVLDTEEKLFFGSGTQLSVL.

CDR3 bases: TGTGCCATCAGTGAGACCCGACAGGGGTACGGCTACACCTTC. Translated, it gives CAISETRQGYGYTF. J is TRBJ1-2 and V is TRBV10-3; 8 nucleotides match TRBD1. Germline V gives CDR1 ENHRY, CDR2 SYGVKD. This CDR3 is 14 amino acids long. The junction had 7 bases not matched to a gene; V was cut back by 2 bases and J by 8 bases.

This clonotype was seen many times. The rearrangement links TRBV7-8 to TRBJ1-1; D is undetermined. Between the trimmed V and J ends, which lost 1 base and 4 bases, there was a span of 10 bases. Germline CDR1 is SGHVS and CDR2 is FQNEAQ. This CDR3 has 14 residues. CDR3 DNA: TGTGCCAGCAGCTTAGGACCCGGAGGCACTGAAGCTTTCTTT. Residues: CASSLGPGGTEAFF.

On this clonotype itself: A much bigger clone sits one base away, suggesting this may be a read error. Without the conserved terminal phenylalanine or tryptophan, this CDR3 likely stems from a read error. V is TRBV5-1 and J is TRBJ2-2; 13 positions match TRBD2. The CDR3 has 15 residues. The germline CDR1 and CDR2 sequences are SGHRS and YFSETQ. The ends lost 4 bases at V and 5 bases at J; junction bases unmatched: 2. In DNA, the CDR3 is TGCGCCAGCAGCAGGACTAGCGGGAGTACCGGGGAGCTGTTTTCT. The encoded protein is CASSRTSGSTGELFS.

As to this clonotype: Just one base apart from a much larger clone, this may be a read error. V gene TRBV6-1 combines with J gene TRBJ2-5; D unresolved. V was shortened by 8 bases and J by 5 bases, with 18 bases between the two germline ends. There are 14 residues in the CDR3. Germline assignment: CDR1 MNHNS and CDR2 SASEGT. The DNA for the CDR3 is TGTGCCAGCTTTCGAAACTCTGGCGTCGAGACCCAGTACTTC. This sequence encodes CASFRNSGVETQYF.

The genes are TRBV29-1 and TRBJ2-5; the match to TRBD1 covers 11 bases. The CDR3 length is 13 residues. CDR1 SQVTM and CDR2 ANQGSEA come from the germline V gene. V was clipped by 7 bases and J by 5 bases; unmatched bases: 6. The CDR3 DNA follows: TGCAGCGGCAGGACAGGGGGCCAGGAGACCCAGTACTTC. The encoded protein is CSGRTGGQETQYF. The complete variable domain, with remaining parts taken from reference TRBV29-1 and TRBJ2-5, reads SAVISQKPSRDICQRGTSLTIQCQVDSQVTMMFWYRQQPGQSLTLIATANQGSEATYESGFVIDKFPISRPNLTFSTLTVSNMSPEDSSIYLCSGRTGGQETQYFGPGTRLLVL.

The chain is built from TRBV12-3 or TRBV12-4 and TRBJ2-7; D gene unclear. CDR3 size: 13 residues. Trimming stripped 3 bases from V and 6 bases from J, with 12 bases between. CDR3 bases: TGTGCCAGCAGTTTTAAGCTGGGTAGCGAGCAGTACTTC. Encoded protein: CASSFKLGSEQYF.